The 27 T cell receptor beta chains given below trace back to one sample, sequenced in a study of human T cells and chemical hapten exposure. MiXCR, run by TCRdb on the RACE reads, gives a single entry per CDR3 protein. Of 96,000 or so distinct CDR3 sequences in the sample, about 9% were seen once. Time point reported: patch test 2, 6 weeks after DPC sensitization. Documented treatment: therapeutic diphenylcyclopropenone sensitization with weekly scalp DPC. This specimen consisted of whole blood, obtained in connection with sensitization to the hapten diphenylcyclopropenone (DPC). These receptors were obtained from a woman aged 40 to 50 with alopecia areata. Some clones in this sample may be carry-over from other donors' samples.

There are a few counts of this clonotype. The chain couples TRBV6-2 or TRBV6-3 to TRBJ2-5; 7 bases map to TRBD1. Germline-derived CDR1 and CDR2 are MNHEY and SVGEGT. Germline trimming cut 2 bases from V and 1 base from J; bases unmatched to any gene: 7. The length of the CDR3 is 16 residues. The CDR3 loop reads CASSYGAQGIQETQYF. For the CDR3, the DNA is TGTGCCAGCAGTTACGGGGCACAGGGGATCCAAGAGACCCAGTACTTC.

This clonotype was detected many times. The chain has TRBV14 and TRBJ2-2, with D tentatively TRBD1 or TRBD2 (5 bases each). V lost 0 bases to trimming and J lost 6 bases, with 14 bases between them. Germline V gene lookup returns CDR1 SGHDN and CDR2 FVKESK. This CDR3 has 16 residues. The DNA for the CDR3 is TGTGCCAGCAGCCAAGAGATGGGGGTCTTCGCCGGGGAGCTGTTTTTT. This translates into CASSQEMGVFAGELFF.

This clonotype appeared many times. The chain couples TRBV7-2 to TRBJ2-2; possible D gene TRBD2, 5 bases. The CDR3 sequence is 15 residues long. Deletions cut 5 bases from V and 4 bases from J, with 14 bases between. Germline V lookup: CDR1 SGHTA, CDR2 FQGNSA. Here the CDR3 reads CASSLRGVSTGELFF. CDR3 nucleotides: TGTGCCAGCAGCCTCCGGGGAGTAAGCACCGGGGAGCTGTTTTTT.

This clonotype was seen repeatedly, ten times or more. This chain connects TRBV7-6 to TRBJ2-7, with TRBD1 identical over 10 bases. V gave up 8 bases and J gave up 6 bases; unmatched junction bases: 7. The germline V gene encodes CDR1 SGHVS and CDR2 FNYEAQ. The CDR3 is 13 residues long. CDR3 coding DNA: TGTGCCAGCGGCCGGGACAGGGGATCCGAGCAGTACTTC. Its translation: CASGRDRGSEQYF.

This clonotype was observed a few times. The rearrangement uses TRBV28 and TRBJ1-5; 8 positions match TRBD1. CDR3 size: 16 residues. The V segment lost 6 bases and the J segment 6 bases; nucleotides outside the gene matches: 13. Germline V lookup: CDR1 MDHEN, CDR2 SYDVKM. The CDR3 loop reads CASRTPPGQAGQPQHF. In nucleotides, the CDR3 is TGTGCCAGCAGGACCCCACCGGGACAGGCCGGTCAGCCCCAGCATTTT.

V and J are TRBV18 and TRBJ1-6; possibly TRBD1 for D (5 bases). Trimming pared 1 base from V and 10 bases from J, leaving 14 bases between. This CDR3 comprises 15 residues. Germline V gene lookup returns CDR1 KGHSH and CDR2 LQKENI. In DNA form, the CDR3 reads TGTGCCAGCTCACCACTTGAGGGGAGCGGGTCACCCCTCCACTTT. This sequence encodes CASSPLEGSGSPLHF.

The chain employs TRBV6-2 or TRBV6-3 and TRBJ2-1; D gene unclear. This CDR3 has 12 residues. Deletions cut 5 bases from V and 12 bases from J, with 14 bases between. Germline CDR1 and CDR2: MNHEY and SVGEGT. The CDR3 loop is CASSTAGPGQFF. DNA for the CDR3: TGTGCCAGCAGTACCGCAGGTCCAGGGCAGTTCTTC.

The J gene is TRBJ1-2, the V gene TRBV19; weak D call: TRBD1 (6 bases). Trimming left V 0 bases short and J 5 bases short, with 13 bases between. Per the germline V gene, CDR1 is LNHDA and CDR2 is SQIVND (reference sequence). The CDR3 totals 15 residues. CDR3 residues: CASSIEGRTAYGYTF. CDR3 nucleotide sequence: TGTGCCAGTAGTATAGAAGGACGGACAGCGTATGGCTACACCTTC.

This rearrangement joins TRBV9 to TRBJ2-1, with 11 bases fitting TRBD2. Germline V CDR1 and CDR2: SGDLS, YYNGEE. This CDR3 has 18 residues. J gave up 4 bases and V 0 bases, and 9 bases lay outside the gene matches. Here the CDR3 reads CASSVGASGRLNYNEQFF. The CDR3 bases are TGTGCCAGCAGCGTAGGAGCTAGCGGGAGGCTTAATTACAATGAGCAGTTCTTC.

This clonotype was found a few times. The chain links TRBV6-1 to TRBJ2-7; the match to TRBD1 covers 10 bases. After removal of 4 bases from V and 7 bases from J, the junction contained 7 bases not matched to a gene. The germline gives CDR1 MNHNS, CDR2 SASEGT. CDR3 length equals 14 residues. CDR3 bases: TGTGCCAGCAGTGTGGACAGGGGGATCGGAGAGCAGTACTTC. Protein: CASSVDRGIGEQYF.

This clonotype was seen repeatedly, ten times or more. The chain uses TRBV7-8 and TRBJ2-4; D unclear. The ends were cut back, 0 bases at V and 4 bases at J, with 1 base in the middle. The CDR3 has 12 amino acids. CDR1 and CDR2 (germline): SGHVS, FQNEAQ. CDR3 nucleotides: TGTGCCAGCAGCTTAGCGAAAAACATTCAGTACTTC. Translated, it gives CASSLAKNIQYF. The full variable domain, rest sourced from reference TRBV7-8 and TRBJ2-4, is GAGVSQSPRYKVAKRGQDVALRCDPISGHVSLFWYQQALGQGPEFLTYFQNEAQLDKSGLPSDRFFAERPEGSVSTLKIQRTQQEDSAVYLCASSLAKNIQYFGAGTRLSVL.

Ten or more counts support this clonotype. J is TRBJ2-2 and V is TRBV4-1, with a tentative D call TRBD2 (6 bases). CDR3 length: 15 residues. Germline V gene lookup returns CDR1 MGHRA and CDR2 YSYEKL. V was pared by 1 base and J by 4 bases, with 10 bases between. In nucleotides, the CDR3 is TGCGCCAGCAGCCAAGGGTTGGGGGGCACCGGGGAGCTGTTTTTT. Protein sequence: CASSQGLGGTGELFF.

Of note for this clonotype: A much larger clone is a single base away; this may be a read error. The chain combines TRBV12-3 or TRBV12-4 with TRBJ1-1, with a possible D match to TRBD1 (5 bases). The CDR3 spans 14 residues. CDR3 coding DNA: TGTGCCAACAGTTTCGGACAATTGGGGACTGAAGCTTTCTTT. This codes for CANSFGQLGTEAFF.

The V call is TRBV28, the J call TRBJ1-1; D is unclear. The CDR3 spans 14 residues. Trimming stripped 2 bases from V and 10 bases from J, with 17 bases between. Per the germline V gene, CDR1 is MDHEN and CDR2 is SYDVKM. The CDR3 reads CASSLGHGYGGAFF. The CDR3 DNA is TGTGCCAGCAGTTTAGGGCATGGCTATGGTGGAGCTTTCTTT.

The V gene is TRBV4-2, the J gene TRBJ1-2; 8 nucleotides agree with TRBD1. The V and J ends lost 0 bases and 2 bases, in that order; junction bases with no gene match: 2. This CDR3 has 15 amino acids. Germline V gives CDR1 LGHNA, CDR2 YNFKEQ. The CDR3 loop reads CASSQDWDRNYGYTF. The CDR3 coding sequence is TGTGCCAGCAGCCAAGATTGGGACAGGAACTATGGCTACACCTTC.

This clonotype came up a few times. The CDR3 loop is CASTKESSYEQYF. The DNA of the CDR3 is TGTGCCAGCACCAAAGAAAGCTCCTACGAGCAGTACTTC. The chain employs TRBV28 and TRBJ2-7; D remains unclear. Looked up from germline, CDR1 is MDHEN and CDR2 is SYDVKM. CDR3 length: 13 amino acids. V was clipped by 7 bases and J by 0 bases, with 10 bases between them.

Only a few counts were recorded for this clonotype. The chain employs TRBV29-1 and TRBJ1-2; the D gene is possibly TRBD1 (6 bases). With 0 bases removed from V and 4 bases from J, the gap between germline ends came to 12 bases. Germline lookup yields CDR1 SQVTM and CDR2 ANQGSEA. CDR3 length: 14 residues. This chain's CDR3 is CSVEDFGGAYGYTF. The CDR3 region has the DNA TGCAGCGTTGAAGATTTTGGGGGGGCCTATGGCTACACCTTC.

V usage is TRBV10-3 and J usage is TRBJ2-7; 10 bases match TRBD1. Unmatched junction bases numbered 5, after V lost 7 bases and J lost 2 bases. There are 14 residues in the CDR3. Germline V lookup: CDR1 ENHRY, CDR2 SYGVKD. CDR3 region: CAIKRQGATYEQYF. In DNA, the CDR3 is TGTGCCATCAAACGACAGGGGGCCACCTACGAGCAGTACTTC.

CDR3 in DNA: TGTGCCAGCTCCTCAGCGGGAGGGTCCTACGAGCAGTACTTC. Translating gives CASSSAGGSYEQYF. The chain recombines TRBV18 with TRBJ2-7; TRBD2 matches 10 bases. The CDR3 totals 14 residues. Germline V lookup: CDR1 KGHSH, CDR2 LQKENI. Losses at the gene ends were 6 bases for V and 1 base for J; bases not matched to a gene: 3.

This clonotype showed up many times. V and J are TRBV15 and TRBJ2-7, with 8 bases lining up with TRBD2. Trimming took 3 bases from V and 1 from J; bases not matched to a gene: 5. Germline-derived CDR1 and CDR2 are LNHNV and YYDKDF (reference sequence). The CDR3 is 15 residues long. The CDR3 loop is CATSSAGTRSYEQYF. In DNA form, the CDR3 reads TGTGCCACCAGCAGTGCCGGGACTAGATCCTACGAGCAGTACTTC.

This clonotype turned up a few times. The V gene is TRBV29-1, the J gene TRBJ2-1, with D hard to call. The CDR3 spans 12 residues. In germline, CDR1 is SQVTM, CDR2 ANQGSEA. With 3 bases removed from V and 8 bases from J, the gap between germline ends came to 11 bases. DNA of the CDR3: TGCAGCGTTGATCTTTTGGGTGATGAGCAGTTCTTC. It encodes CSVDLLGDEQFF.

In its sample, this clonotype was seen many times. This chain links TRBV9 with TRBJ2-2, with 11 bases identical to TRBD2. Losses at the gene ends were 6 bases for V and 5 bases for J; bases not matched to a gene: 9. The CDR3 totals 16 residues. The germline CDR1 and CDR2 sequences are SGDLS and YYNGEE. The CDR3 DNA follows: TGTGCCAGCACCCCACTAGCGGGAGTGCGGACCGGGGAGCTGTTTTTT. This sequence encodes CASTPLAGVRTGELFF.

V usage is TRBV7-8 and J usage is TRBJ2-3; weak D call: TRBD2 (5 bases). Trimming shortened V by 1 base and J by 6 bases, and 11 bases separated the two germline ends. The CDR3 extends over 14 amino acids. Per germline, CDR1 SGHVS and CDR2 FQNEAQ. As DNA, the CDR3 is TGTGCCAGCAGCTTAGGTCTCGGGATGGATACGCAGTATTTT. Translation: CASSLGLGMDTQYF.

This sequence joins TRBV6-5 and TRBJ1-1; D uncertain. The V and J ends lost 4 bases and 4 bases respectively, with 16 bases between them. This CDR3 is built from 15 residues. CDR1 and CDR2 from the germline V gene are MNHEY and SVGAGI. Here the CDR3 reads CASSSLPGGSTEAFF. As DNA, the CDR3 is TGTGCCAGCAGTTCCCTTCCTGGAGGGTCCACTGAAGCTTTCTTT.

The V and J genes are TRBV19 and TRBJ2-1; 13 nucleotides align to TRBD2. V was pared by 6 bases and J by 3 bases, with 5 bases of the junction left unmatched. Germline CDR1 and CDR2: LNHDA and SQIVND (reference sequence). The CDR3 is 16 residues long. CDR3: CASRRGLAGHYNEQFF. CDR3 DNA sequence: TGTGCCAGTAGGCGGGGACTAGCGGGACACTACAATGAGCAGTTCTTC.

This clonotype was picked up many times. The chain carries TRBV18 and TRBJ2-7; the D gene is possibly TRBD2 (5 bases). V lost 0 bases, J lost 0 bases, and 21 bases lay in between. The CDR3 has 19 residues. Germline CDR1 and CDR2: KGHSH and LQKENI. The CDR3 nucleotides read TGTGCCAGCTCACCACCGACCCGCTTGAATGGACTGGGCTCCTACGAGCAGTACTTC. Translation gives CASSPPTRLNGLGSYEQYF.

The table lists this clonotype with many counts. This chain uses TRBV20-1 with TRBJ2-1; D unclear. The CDR3 spans 11 residues. V gave up 3 bases and J gave up 6 bases, with 6 bases separating them. The germline CDR1 and CDR2 sequences are DFQATT and SNEGSKA (reference sequence). Here the CDR3 reads CSARWGNEQFF. For the CDR3, the DNA is TGCAGTGCTAGGTGGGGCAATGAGCAGTTCTTC.